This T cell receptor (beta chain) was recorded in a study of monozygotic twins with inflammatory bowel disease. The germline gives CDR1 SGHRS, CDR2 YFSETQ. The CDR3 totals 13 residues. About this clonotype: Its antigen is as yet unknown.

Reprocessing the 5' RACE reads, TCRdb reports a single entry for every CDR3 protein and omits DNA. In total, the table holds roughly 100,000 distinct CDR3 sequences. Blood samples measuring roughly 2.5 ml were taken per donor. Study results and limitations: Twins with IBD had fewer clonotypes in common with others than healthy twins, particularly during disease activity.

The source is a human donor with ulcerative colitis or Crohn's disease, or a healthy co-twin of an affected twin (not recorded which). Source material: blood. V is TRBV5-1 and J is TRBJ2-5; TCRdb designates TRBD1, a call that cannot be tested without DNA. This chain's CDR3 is CASSRTGLETQYF.